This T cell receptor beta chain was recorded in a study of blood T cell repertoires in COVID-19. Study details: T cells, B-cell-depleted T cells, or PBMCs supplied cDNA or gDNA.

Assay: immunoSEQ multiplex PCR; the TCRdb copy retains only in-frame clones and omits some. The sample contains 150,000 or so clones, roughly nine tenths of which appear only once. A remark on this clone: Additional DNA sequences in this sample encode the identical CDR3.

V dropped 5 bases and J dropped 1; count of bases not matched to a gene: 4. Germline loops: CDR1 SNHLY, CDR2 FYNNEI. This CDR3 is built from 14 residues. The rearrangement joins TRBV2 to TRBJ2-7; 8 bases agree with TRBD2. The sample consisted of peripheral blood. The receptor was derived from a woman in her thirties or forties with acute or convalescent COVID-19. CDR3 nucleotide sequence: TGTGCCAGCAGTTTAGCGGGGCGTTCCTACGAGCAGTACTTC. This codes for CASSLAGRSYEQYF.